The 2 T cell receptor beta chains below come from one sample, sequenced in a study of blood T cell repertoires in COVID-19. The data were produced by immunoSEQ multiplex PCR, yet TCRdb's version contains in-frame clones alone and is incomplete. This sample carries around 260,000 clones, about 81% of them seen once, and the ten largest clones take about 4%. Sample: PBMCs or T cells enriched from blood (not recorded which). Receptors originate from a man in his thirties or forties with acute COVID-19.

DNA of the CDR3: TGTGCCAGCGAGAGCGGGGGGAGAGGTACGCAGTATTTT. Its protein product is CASESGGRGTQYF. The chain combines TRBV27 with TRBJ2-3; 9 positions agree with TRBD2. CDR3 length: 13 amino acids. V shed 8 bases and J 8 bases; nucleotides not matched to a gene: 8. Germline CDR1 reads MNHEY; CDR2 reads SMNVEV (reference sequence).

V is TRBV27 and J is TRBJ2-7; the match to TRBD2 covers 15 bases. The CDR3 extends over 17 amino acids. The V and J ends lost 5 bases and 2 bases, in that order; junction bases with no gene match: 7. Germline V lookup: CDR1 MNHEY, CDR2 SMNVEV (reference sequence). CDR3 coding DNA: TGTGCCAGCAGTCCCCGGACTAGCGGGAGGGTCACCTACGAGCAGTACGTC. Its translation: CASSPRTSGRVTYEQYV.